The 31 T cell receptor beta chains in this list originate from one sample, sequenced in a study of T cell responses to AZD1222 COVID-19 vaccine (dated by TCRdb to 2020 to 2022). According to the study, the label for this sample's time point signals: baseline before first vaccination. The library was prepared using the immunoSEQ multiplex PCR assay. What TCRdb holds here is the immuneACCESS table cut down to in-frame rearrangements. Part of the clones is not present; checked against another copy, under half of the missing clones reflect an unresolved V gene, and the others are unexplained. The sample table contains 56,000 or so clones; only one count was recorded for about 90% of them. Roughly 14% of the sample is held by the ten biggest clonotypes. The input for sequencing was peripheral blood, taken on day 0 of AZD1222 vaccination. Source of these receptors: an adult in good health.

J is TRBJ1-5 and V is TRBV6-5; D ambiguous. The germline CDR1 and CDR2 sequences are MNHEY and SVGAGI. The CDR3 is made up of 13 amino acids. The V and J ends lost 2 bases and 7 bases respectively, with 9 bases between them. The CDR3 spells CASSYVEGQPQHF. The CDR3 bases are TGTGCCAGCAGTTACGTTGAGGGACAGCCCCAGCATTTT.

CDR3 region: CASSLSTGGGTFF. The CDR3 DNA sequence: TGTGCCAGCAGCTTATCAACAGGGGGCGGAACTTTCTTT. The V and J genes are TRBV7-2 and TRBJ1-1; 9 bases line up with TRBD1. This CDR3 is built from 13 residues. The germline gives CDR1 SGHTA, CDR2 FQGNSA. V was clipped by 2 bases and J by 12 bases; unmatched bases: 7.

The CDR3 bases are TGTGCCAGCAGAGGACAGTTTAATCCCTACGAGCAGTACTTC. Translated, it gives CASRGQFNPYEQYF. V usage is TRBV27 and J usage is TRBJ2-7; D may be TRBD1 (6 bases). V was trimmed by 6 bases and J by 2 bases, leaving 14 bases between them. The CDR3 totals 14 residues. The germline V gene has CDR1 MNHEY and CDR2 SMNVEV (reference sequence).

This rearrangement joins TRBV5-4 to TRBJ1-1; no reliable D call. V shed 5 bases and J shed 0 bases, with 8 bases lying between them. Germline V gene sequence: CDR1 SGHNT, CDR2 YYREEE (reference sequence). This CDR3 comprises 13 residues. In DNA, the CDR3 is TGTGCCAGCAGAGAGATCATGAACACTGAAGCTTTCTTT. It is translated as CASREIMNTEAFF.

This clone appeared a single time. V gene TRBV2 combines with J gene TRBJ2-5; 12 bases map to TRBD2. The J segment lost 5 bases and the V segment lost 5 bases, leaving 6 bases of the junction unmatched. This CDR3 is 15 amino acids long. Per the germline V gene, CDR1 is SNHLY and CDR2 is FYNNEI. The CDR3 DNA reads TGTGCCAGCAGTAAGACTAGCGGGAGTCTTGAGACCCAGTACTTC. It yields the protein CASSKTSGSLETQYF.

J is TRBJ2-5 and V is TRBV28; D could derive from TRBD1 or TRBD2 (5 bases each). This CDR3 region has 14 residues. CDR1 and CDR2 (germline): MDHEN, SYDVKM. V shed 8 bases and J shed 5 bases, with 18 bases lying between them. The CDR3 DNA reads as TGTGCCAGCGGATCGTACCGAGGGGCGGAGACCCAGTACTTC. As protein: CASGSYRGAETQYF.

The rearrangement links TRBV5-4 to TRBJ1-2; 12 bases agree with TRBD1. The CDR3 has 19 amino acids. The V and J ends lost 0 bases and 2 bases, in that order; junction bases with no gene match: 11. Germline V lookup: CDR1 SGHNT, CDR2 YYREEE (reference sequence). CDR3 residues: CASSLGRLGQGAGNYGYTF. The CDR3 nucleotides are TGTGCCAGCAGCTTGGGCCGCTTGGGACAGGGGGCAGGGAACTATGGCTACACCTTC.

The V and J genes are TRBV6-6 and TRBJ1-5; 9 positions match TRBD1. This CDR3 contains 16 residues. Germline values: CDR1 MNHNY, CDR2 SVGAGI (reference sequence). V lost 7 bases and J lost 7; bases outside the gene matches: 14. The DNA for the CDR3 is TGTGCCAGCAATCGATTAGGACAGGGGATAGGACAGCCCCAGCATTTT. It yields the protein CASNRLGQGIGQPQHF.

This clone was recorded once. This rearrangement joins TRBV11-3 to TRBJ2-3; the D call may be TRBD1 or TRBD2 (5 bases each). CDR1 is SGHNT and CDR2 is YENEEA in the germline V gene. V shed 5 bases and J shed 6 bases, with 15 bases lying between them. There are 14 residues in the CDR3. The CDR3 DNA reads as TGTGCCAGCAGCCCCGGGACCCGTCAGGATACGCAGTATTTT. It yields the protein CASSPGTRQDTQYF.

The chain is built from TRBV19 and TRBJ2-7; perhaps D is TRBD1 or TRBD2 (5 bases each). The CDR3 consists of 15 residues. CDR1 LNHDA and CDR2 SQIVND come from the germline V gene (reference sequence). With 1 base removed from V and 3 bases from J, the gap between germline ends came to 13 bases. The CDR3 loop reads CASSIGGTTNYEQYF. Here the CDR3 DNA reads TGTGCCAGTAGTATAGGAGGGACCACCAACTACGAGCAGTACTTC.

The chain couples TRBV29-1 to TRBJ1-1; D not certain. CDR3 length: 11 amino acids. CDR1 and CDR2 from the germline V gene are SQVTM and ANQGSEA. Trimming left V 4 bases short and J 0 bases short, with 3 bases between. Here the CDR3 reads CSVGVNTEAFF. CDR3 in DNA: TGCAGCGTTGGCGTGAACACTGAAGCTTTCTTT.

The chain has TRBV18 and TRBJ2-1; TRBD2 is a possible D gene (5 bases). CDR3 length: 15 residues. Per the germline V gene, CDR1 is KGHSH and CDR2 is LQKENI. V dropped 0 bases and J dropped 2 bases, with 8 bases sitting between them. CDR3 sequence reads: CASSPPGAPYNEQFF. CDR3 coding DNA: TGTGCCAGCTCACCACCGGGAGCCCCCTACAATGAGCAGTTCTTC.

The chain recombines TRBV29-1 with TRBJ2-3; D possibly matches TRBD1 or TRBD2 (6 bases each). The CDR3 loop spans 16 amino acids. Germline CDR1 reads SQVTM; CDR2 reads ANQGSEA. The V end was cut by 4 bases, the J end by 1 base, with 18 bases between. CDR3 in amino acids: CSVVGFRGTGTDTQYF. The CDR3 nucleotides are TGCAGCGTTGTGGGCTTTAGGGGGACTGGCACAGATACGCAGTATTTT.

The chain has TRBV19 and TRBJ1-2; no reliable D call. This CDR3 contains 15 residues. The V gene's germline CDR1 is LNHDA and CDR2 SQIVND (reference sequence). V was cut by 4 bases and J by 2 bases, with 14 bases left in between. The CDR3 coding sequence is TGTGCCAGTAGTACCATGGCAGCAGTGAACTATGGCTACACCTTC. The encoded protein is CASSTMAAVNYGYTF.

This sequence joins TRBV19 and TRBJ1-1; a weak D match, TRBD1 (6 bases). Trimming took off 10 bases at V and 5 bases at J, with 17 bases between the two ends. This CDR3 has 13 amino acids. Germline assignment: CDR1 LNHDA and CDR2 SQIVND (reference sequence). CDR3 in DNA: TGTGCCACCACCCTGGGGGGGCTTACTGAAGCTTTCTTT. Translating it yields CATTLGGLTEAFF.

The V gene is TRBV6-2 or TRBV6-3, the J gene TRBJ2-3; TRBD2 matches at 7 bases. Germline V gene sequence: CDR1 MNHEY, CDR2 SVGEGT. J was trimmed by 5 bases and V by 6 bases; bases with no gene match: 14. The CDR3 runs to 16 residues. The CDR3 spells CASSRPPSGRIDTQYF. DNA for the CDR3: TGTGCCAGCAGCCGGCCCCCTAGCGGCCGGATAGATACGCAGTATTTT.

This sequence joins TRBV21-1 and TRBJ2-1; TRBD2 reflects the table's D call only, with no check against the DNA. TRBV21-1 is described as a pseudogene. The CDR3 is 17 amino acids. The CDR3 here is CASSKVPAGGYYNEQFF. Written as DNA, the CDR3 is TGTGCCAGCAGCAAAGTCCCAGCGGGAGGGTACTACAATGAGCAGTTCTTC.

V gene TRBV3-1 (or the pseudogene TRBV3-2) combines with J gene TRBJ1-2; D unclear. The CDR3 is 11 residues long. The ends were cut back, 6 bases at V and 3 bases at J, with 5 bases in the middle. The V gene's germline CDR1 is LGHDT and CDR2 YNNKEL (reference sequence). CDR3 DNA sequence: TGTGCCAGCAGTGCATACTATGGCTACACCTTC. Protein sequence: CASSAYYGYTF.

V is TRBV4-3 and J is TRBJ1-1, with a tentative D call TRBD1 (6 bases). CDR3 length equals 15 residues. Germline CDR1 LGHNA, CDR2 YSLEER. V was trimmed by 1 base and J by 11 bases, leaving 20 bases between them. CDR3 nucleotides: TGCGCCAGCAGCCAAGGCCTACCGGGACACCAAAGGGCTTTCTTT. It specifies CASSQGLPGHQRAFF.

The chain carries TRBV4-3 and TRBJ2-2; 7 positions agree with TRBD1. The germline CDR1 and CDR2 sequences are LGHNA and YSLEER. The CDR3 totals 15 residues. With 2 bases clipped from V and 2 bases from J, the junction kept 2 bases outside the gene matches. The CDR3 bases are TGCGCCAGCAGCCAACGGACAGGAAACACCGGGGAGCTGTTTTTT. Its translation is CASSQRTGNTGELFF.

The chain carries TRBV2 and TRBJ1-1; 7 bases agree with TRBD1. With 5 bases clipped from V and 2 bases from J, the junction kept 5 bases outside the gene matches. The CDR3 contains 14 residues. From germline, CDR1 is SNHLY and CDR2 FYNNEI. CDR3 loop: CASSYRGGNTEAFF. Written as DNA, the CDR3 is TGTGCCAGCAGTTACAGGGGAGGAAACACTGAAGCTTTCTTT.

The rearrangement links TRBV29-1 to TRBJ2-5; 11 bases line up with TRBD2. The CDR3 is 12 amino acids. Germline-derived CDR1 and CDR2 are SQVTM and ANQGSEA. V lost 6 bases and J lost 7; bases outside the gene matches: 4. CDR3 DNA: TGCAGCGTGGGTGGACTAGCGGGGACCCAGTACTTC. Its protein is CSVGGLAGTQYF.

The V and J genes are TRBV2 and TRBJ1-2; D not certain. CDR1 is SNHLY, CDR2 FYNNEI, per germline. Trimming took 3 bases from V and 6 from J, leaving 5 bases between them. The CDR3 totals 11 residues. The CDR3 DNA reads TGTGCCAGCAGTGAGTGGGATGGCTACACCTTC. Protein: CASSEWDGYTF.

V is TRBV6-5 and J is TRBJ1-1; 7 nucleotides line up with TRBD1. The germline CDR1 and CDR2 sequences are MNHEY and SVGAGI. V dropped 5 bases and J dropped 4; count of bases not matched to a gene: 7. This CDR3 has 14 residues. The CDR3, as DNA: TGTGCCAGCAGTCCGCTGAACAGGGGCACTGAAGCTTTCTTT. Amino acid sequence: CASSPLNRGTEAFF.

The J gene is TRBJ2-3, the V gene TRBV4-3; 11 bases map to TRBD2. CDR1 LGHNA and CDR2 YSLEER come from the germline V gene. The ends lost 3 bases at V and 2 bases at J; junction bases unmatched: 4. The CDR3 has 16 residues. The CDR3 nucleotides are TGCGCCAGCAGCCAGGGGACTAGCGGCCTCACAGATACGCAGTATTTT. Translated: CASSQGTSGLTDTQYF.

As concerns this clone: The sample contains more than one DNA sequence encoding this CDR3. The V and J genes are TRBV6-1 and TRBJ2-7; 8 bases align to TRBD1. Germline CDR1 is MNHNS and CDR2 is SASEGT. CDR3 length equals 13 residues. Losses at the gene ends were 3 bases for V and 6 bases for J; bases not matched to a gene: 4. This CDR3 reads CASSERQGTEQYF. DNA of the CDR3: TGTGCCAGCAGTGAGAGACAGGGGACCGAGCAGTACTTC.

The rearrangement joins TRBV19 to TRBJ2-5; D is perhaps TRBD1 or TRBD2 (6 bases each). Germline V gene data show CDR1 as LNHDA and CDR2 as SQIVND (reference sequence). This CDR3 region has 15 residues. V was cut by 2 bases and J by 5 bases, with 15 bases left in between. CDR3 region: CASSIWRDGGETQYF. The CDR3 DNA reads as TGTGCCAGTAGTATATGGCGAGACGGGGGCGAGACCCAGTACTTC.

This chain connects TRBV5-1 to TRBJ2-7, with 11 positions matching TRBD2. This CDR3 region has 15 residues. Looked up from germline, CDR1 is SGHRS and CDR2 is YFSETQ. V was pared by 3 bases and J by 4 bases, with 6 bases of the junction left unmatched. The CDR3 is CASSSLAGGGYEQYF. In DNA form, the CDR3 reads TGCGCCAGCAGCTCGCTAGCGGGAGGAGGGTACGAGCAGTACTTC.

This clone was recorded a few times. The genes are TRBV7-2 and TRBJ1-1; tentative D call: TRBD1 (5 bases). This CDR3 has 13 amino acids. V was clipped by 6 bases and J by 5 bases, with 13 bases between them. CDR1 and CDR2 (germline): SGHTA, FQGNSA. The CDR3 spells CASRLDSRTEAFF. Here the CDR3 DNA reads TGTGCCAGCAGACTTGACAGTAGGACTGAAGCTTTCTTT. Filled out from reference TRBV7-2 and TRBJ1-1, the complete variable domain reads GAGVSQSPSNKVTEKGKDVELRCDPISGHTALYWYRQSLGQGLEFLIYFQGNSAPDKSGLPSDRFSAERTGGSVSTLTIQRTQQEDSAVYLCASRLDSRTEAFFGQGTRLTVV.

A single count supports this clone. V usage is TRBV6-5 and J usage is TRBJ1-6, with 8 positions matching TRBD1. The trim removed 6 bases at V and 10 bases at J, leaving 8 bases unmatched. The CDR3 runs to 14 residues. Germline CDR1 and CDR2: MNHEY and SVGAGI. The CDR3, as DNA: TGTGCCAGCAGAAAACAGGGGGAAGACTCACCCCTCCACTTT. Amino acids: CASRKQGEDSPLHF.

The rearrangement links TRBV9 to TRBJ1-2; D unresolved. Deletions cut 2 bases from V and 4 bases from J, with 12 bases between. Germline CDR1 is SGDLS and CDR2 is YYNGEE. The CDR3 is 14 residues long. In nucleotides, the CDR3 is TGTGCCAGCAGCGTTCGTTCGGCTTCCTATGGCTACACCTTC. Its protein is CASSVRSASYGYTF.